Listed below are T cell receptor beta chains from one sample, sequenced in a study of radiotherapy plus CTLA-4 blockade in lung cancer. Data came from immunoSEQ multiplex PCR; TCRdb stores just in-frame clones and leaves some out. This sample has roughly 100,000 clones, with about 81% found just once. Material: peripheral blood, obtained from a patient treated with radiotherapy plus ipilimumab. All receptors come from a human donor with non-small cell lung cancer who had a partial response to radiotherapy plus ipilimumab. Both conserved end residues are part of each CDR3. The order of the fields is V gene, clone size, D gene, J gene, CDR3 DNA, CDR3 protein. A D gene is named only where the DNA matches it firmly. Expanded clones are given a class, and other clones once, few, many or no size at all.

TRBV27	once	.	TRBJ2-1	TGTGCCAGCAGTCAGGGCTCTATCGTCTACAATGAGCAGTTCTTC	CASSQGSIVYNEQFF
TRBV6-5	.	.	TRBJ2-7	TGTGCCAGCACTAATACGGCACATGGGCCCTACGAGCAGTACTTC	CASTNTAHGPYEQYF
TRBV5-5	few	TRBD2	TRBJ2-1	TGTGCCAGCAGCTTGGGGGAGGGGAATGAGCAGTTCTTC	CASSLGEGNEQFF
TRBV6-1	.	TRBD1	TRBJ2-7	TGTGCCAGCAGAGGACAGGGACGCGAGCAGTACTTC	CASRGQGREQYF
TRBV27	.	.	TRBJ2-2	TGTGCCAGCAATCGAAGAGGAGCGAACACCGGGGAGCTGTTTTTT	CASNRRGANTGELFF
TRBV11-3	.	TRBD1	TRBJ2-1	TGTGCCAGCAGCTTAGGGGGACAGGGATACAATGAGCAGTTCTTC	CASSLGGQGYNEQFF
TRBV12-5	.	TRBD2	TRBJ2-1	TGTGCTAGTGGTTTGGTGTACGTGGGACTAGCGCAAGCCTACAATGAGCAGTTCTTC	CASGLVYVGLAQAYNEQFF
TRBV5-5	.	.	TRBJ2-2	TGTGCCAGCAGCCACGCGGGCGGGGTCGGGGAGCTGTTTTTT	CASSHAGGVGELFF
TRBV6-1	.	TRBD1	TRBJ2-2	TGTGCCAGCAGTGAAAAGGGACAGGGGGCCGGGGAGCTGTTTTTT	CASSEKGQGAGELFF
TRBV5-4	.	TRBD2	TRBJ2-1	TGTGCCAGCAGCTTTAGCGGGAGGGCCGACAATGAGCAGTTCTTC	CASSFSGRADNEQFF
TRBV5-8	.	TRBD1	TRBJ1-3	TGTGCCAGCAGTAATGACAGGGGAGTAACGAACACCATATATTTT	CASSNDRGVTNTIYF
TRBV21-1	.	.	TRBJ2-5	.	CASSSWGTGTWETQYF
TRBV5-4	few	TRBD1	TRBJ2-7	TGTGCCAGCAGCTCCGGGACAGGGGGCAGGGACGAGCAGTACTTC	CASSSGTGGRDEQYF
TRBV9	.	.	TRBJ2-5	TGTGCCAGCAGCGTAGCAGGGGCTCAGGAGACCCAGTACTTC	CASSVAGAQETQYF
TRBV6-6	.	.	TRBJ1-2	TGTGCCAGCCGGACAGCGGACACCTTGAACTATGGCTACACCTTC	CASRTADTLNYGYTF
TRBV7-3	once	.	TRBJ2-2	TGTGCCAGCAGCTTGACGGGAGTTAGAGGGACCGGGGAGCTGTTTTTT	CASSLTGVRGTGELFF
TRBV7-8	.	TRBD1	TRBJ1-5	TGTGCCAGCAGCTCGCAGCCCCTACGACAGGGCACCAATCAGCCCCAGCATTTT	CASSSQPLRQGTNQPQHF
TRBV7-7	.	TRBD2	TRBJ2-1	TGTGCCAGCAGCTGGACCCCGGGACTAGCGGGAGAGAATGAGCAGTTCTTC	CASSWTPGLAGENEQFF
TRBV6-6	.	TRBD1	TRBJ2-1	TGTGCCAGCAGTCCCGGGACAGGGGGATGGAATGAGCAGTTCTTC	CASSPGTGGWNEQFF
TRBV9	.	.	TRBJ1-1	TGTGCCAGCAGCGTCGGCCCAGGGTCGGAAGCTTTCTTT	CASSVGPGSEAFF
TRBV29-1	.	.	TRBJ2-6	TGCAGCGTTGAGCGGATTTCTGGGGCCAACGTCCTGACTTTC	CSVERISGANVLTF
TRBV11-2	.	.	TRBJ2-7	TGTGCCAGCAGCTGGGGGGATAACGAGCAGTACTTC	CASSWGDNEQYF
TRBV30	.	TRBD2	TRBJ2-1	TGTGCCTGGAGCCTAAATCTAGCGGGGGCATACAATGAGCAGTTCTTC	CAWSLNLAGAYNEQFF
TRBV7-3	.	.	TRBJ2-2	TGTGCCAGCAGTTTACAGGGTTCCGGGGAGCTGTTTTTT	CASSLQGSGELFF
TRBV5-4	.	.	TRBJ2-5	TGTGCCAGCAGCCCTAGGGGGGGGCGAGAGACCCAGTACTTC	CASSPRGGRETQYF
TRBV5-1	.	TRBD2	TRBJ2-1	TGCGCCAGCAGCTTGACTAGCGGGAAGTCCTACAATGAGCAGTTCTTC	CASSLTSGKSYNEQFF
TRBV9	.	TRBD1	TRBJ1-3	TGTGCCAGCAGCGGAGGGACAGGGGGCGGTGGAAACACCATATATTTT	CASSGGTGGGGNTIYF
TRBV7-6	.	TRBD2	TRBJ2-5	TGTGCCAGCAGCTTAAAATGGTTACTAGCGGGAGAAAGGCTCGGCGAGACCCAGTACTTC	CASSLKWLLAGERLGETQYF
TRBV27	.	.	TRBJ1-2	TGTGCCAGCAGTTCCGAGGACAGAATCTATGGCTACACCTTC	CASSSEDRIYGYTF